This TCR beta chain was recorded in a study of T cell repertoires in cytomegalovirus infection. Overall study context: Public TCR beta signature analysis indicated the presence of both CMV infection and matching HLA type.

MiXCR was run by TCRdb on the reads, yielding one entry per CDR3 protein. The data contain around 450,000 distinct CDR3 sequences, 25% to 40% of them singletons. Study-level points and caveats: The ex vivo response showed dominance by HLA-C-restricted CMV-specific TCR beta clonotypes. Pooled public TCR beta family frequency picked out CMV carriers with the relevant HLA.

In its sample, this clonotype was seen a few times. As yet, its antigen is unknown. CDR3 size: 15 residues. Germline loops: CDR1 SEHNR, CDR2 FQNEAQ (reference sequence). The V segment lost 6 bases and the J segment 1 base; nucleotides outside the gene matches: 6. The receptor was derived from a human donor in good health (CMV status not recorded). Some clones in this sample may be carry-over from other donors' samples. This chain links TRBV7-9 with TRBJ2-1, with 7 bases that match TRBD1. Sequencing was performed on PBMCs. In nucleotides, the CDR3 is TGTGCCAGCAGTCGGGACAGCTTTTCCTACAATGAGCAGTTCTTC. This encodes CASSRDSFSYNEQFF. Looking up the rest from reference TRBV7-9 and TRBJ2-1 gives the full variable domain: DTGVSQNPRHKITKRGQNVTFRCDPISEHNRLYWYRQTLGQGPEFLTYFQNEAQLEKSRLLSDRFSAERPKGSFSTLEIQRTEQGDSAMYLCASSRDSFSYNEQFFGPGTRLTVL.